This TCR beta chain stems from a study of cytomegalovirus exposure and HLA in healthy donors. Study observations and caveats: No immune exposure information besides CMV serostatus was available.

Primers included in the PCR were 60 Vbeta and 13 Jbeta primers. The table came from immunoSEQ multiplex PCR; TCRdb's copy has only in-frame clones and leaves some out. The sample holds over 200,000 clones; more than 75% are singletons and the top ten take 1% to 1.5%. This clone is a singleton in its sample. The antigen is unknown. Trimming took 9 bases from V and 4 from J; bases not matched to a gene: 8. CDR1 is SNHLY and CDR2 is FYNNEI in the germline V gene. The CDR3 is 13 residues long. The chain combines TRBV2 with TRBJ1-1; 7 bases are shared with TRBD1. The sequenced material came from PBMCs. The receptor was isolated from a human donor in good health. The CDR3 nucleotides read TGTGCCAGTCAGGCAGGGGGGAGCACTGAAGCTTTCTTT. Translating it yields CASQAGGSTEAFF.